The 24 T cell receptor beta chains in this list originate from one sample, sequenced in a study of response to subunit inactivated influenza vaccine. One entry per CDR3 protein, called by TCRdb with MiXCR from the RT-PCR reads. Seen here are hundreds of thousands of distinct CDR3 sequences, less than 20% observed once, and the top ten hold around 10%. The sample in question was PBMCs from blood, obtained 11 to 12 days after vaccination. The receptors derive from a middle-aged man who received an inactivated influenza vaccine.

Only a few counts were recorded for this clonotype. The genes are TRBV12-3 or TRBV12-4 and TRBJ2-3, with D unclear. CDR3 length equals 12 residues. V shed 7 bases and J shed 6 bases, with 11 bases lying between them. In nucleotides, the CDR3 is TGTGCCAGCACCCCCTCGACGGATACGCAGTATTTT. It translates to CASTPSTDTQYF.

This clonotype was counted ten times or more. The rearrangement uses TRBV29-1 and TRBJ2-5; no clear D gene. Germline CDR1 reads SQVTM; CDR2 reads ANQGSEA. The CDR3 has 12 amino acids. Trimming removed 4 bases from V and 5 bases from J, with 11 bases in between. Written as DNA, the CDR3 is TGCAGCGTTGTAACATCCCCGGAGACCCAGTACTTC. As protein: CSVVTSPETQYF.

This chain connects TRBV7-8 to TRBJ1-2, with a weak D call TRBD1 (6 bases). CDR3 length: 13 residues. Trimming cost V 5 bases and J 4 bases, with 11 bases left between them. Germline loops: CDR1 SGHVS, CDR2 FQNEAQ. CDR3 protein: CASSLIQGYGYTF. The CDR3 DNA reads as TGTGCCAGCAGCCTAATACAGGGCTATGGCTACACCTTC.

V and J are TRBV20-1 and TRBJ1-6, with D possibly matching TRBD1 (6 bases). V dropped 6 bases and J dropped 9 bases, with 18 bases sitting between them. This CDR3 contains 14 residues. From germline, CDR1 is DFQATT and CDR2 SNEGSKA (reference sequence). CDR3 loop: CSAPTGIRGSPLHF. The CDR3 coding sequence is TGCAGTGCGCCGACTGGGATCAGGGGTTCACCCCTCCACTTT.

J is TRBJ2-7 and V is TRBV5-6; 7 nucleotides line up with TRBD1. Losses at the gene ends were 4 bases for V and 2 bases for J; bases not matched to a gene: 6. Germline-derived CDR1 and CDR2 are SGHDT and YYEEEE. This CDR3 comprises 14 residues. Here the CDR3 DNA reads TGTGCCAGCAGCCAGACAGGGCTCCCCTACGAGCAGTACTTC. Amino acids: CASSQTGLPYEQYF.

This clonotype was detected a few times. V and J are TRBV12-3 or TRBV12-4 and TRBJ1-5; D is perhaps TRBD1 (6 bases). The CDR3 extends over 13 amino acids. Trimming stripped 3 bases from V and 7 bases from J, with 10 bases between. In nucleotides, the CDR3 is TGTGCCAGCAGTTTGAAGGGGGAACAGCCCCAGCATTTT. Its translation is CASSLKGEQPQHF.

This chain connects TRBV5-6 to TRBJ2-5, with 7 bases lining up with TRBD1. The trim removed 3 bases at V and 3 bases at J, leaving 8 bases unmatched. The germline V gene encodes CDR1 SGHDT and CDR2 YYEEEE. The CDR3 loop spans 15 amino acids. In nucleotides, the CDR3 is TGTGCCAGCAGCTACCTCCGGGACAGCAAAGAGACCCAGTACTTC. This sequence encodes CASSYLRDSKETQYF. Using reference TRBV5-6 and TRBJ2-5 for the parts outside the CDR3, the full variable domain is DAGVTQSPTHLIKTRGQQVTLRCSPKSGHDTVSWYQQALGQGPQFIFQYYEEEERQRGNFPDRFSGHQFPNYSSELNVNALLLGDSALYLCASSYLRDSKETQYFGPGTRLLVL.

This clonotype was seen only a few times. The rearrangement uses TRBV7-9 and TRBJ2-1; tentative D call: TRBD2 (6 bases). The V gene lost 4 bases and the J gene lost 1 base, with 11 bases spanning the gap. This CDR3 spans 15 amino acids. Germline values: CDR1 SEHNR, CDR2 FQNEAQ (reference sequence). CDR3 sequence: CASSSPGVSYNEQFF. CDR3 DNA: TGTGCCAGCAGCTCGCCGGGAGTGTCCTACAATGAGCAGTTCTTC.

V is TRBV4-2 and J is TRBJ2-1; 7 bases fit TRBD1. The CDR3 covers 17 residues. V was pared by 0 bases and J by 6 bases, with 11 bases of the junction left unmatched. The V gene's germline CDR1 is LGHNA and CDR2 YNFKEQ. CDR3 sequence reads: CASSQDPPAGGSNEQFF. CDR3 in DNA: TGTGCCAGCAGCCAAGACCCTCCAGCAGGGGGTTCCAATGAGCAGTTCTTC.

V and J are TRBV12-3 or TRBV12-4 and TRBJ2-7; TRBD2 agrees at 7 bases. J lost 5 bases, V lost 2 bases, and 3 bases had no gene match. The CDR3 loop spans 13 amino acids. CDR3 coding DNA: TGTGCCAGCAGTTTAAGAGCGGGGAACGAGCAGTACTTC. This sequence encodes CASSLRAGNEQYF.

The chain links TRBV14 to TRBJ2-1, with 10 bases that match TRBD2. This CDR3 comprises 15 residues. V was clipped by 4 bases and J by 7 bases; unmatched bases: 7. Germline V gives CDR1 SGHDN, CDR2 FVKESK. The CDR3 reads CASSPTSGAHNEQFF. DNA for the CDR3: TGTGCCAGCAGCCCCACTAGCGGGGCTCATAATGAGCAGTTCTTC.

This clonotype was seen ten or more times. The chain employs TRBV12-3 or TRBV12-4 and TRBJ1-5, with D uncertain. V lost 1 base to trimming and J lost 7 bases, with 14 bases between them. CDR3 length equals 15 residues. CDR3 nucleotides: TGTGCCAGCAGTTTAGGGCCGGGAATAAGGCAGCCCCAGCATTTT. It yields the protein CASSLGPGIRQPQHF.

The chain joins TRBV20-1 to TRBJ2-3; 14 bases map to TRBD2. Germline trimming cut 4 bases from V and 4 bases from J; bases unmatched to any gene: 4. CDR3 length: 15 residues. Germline V gene lookup returns CDR1 DFQATT and CDR2 SNEGSKA (reference sequence). The CDR3 sequence is CSATGLAGVPDTQYF. The CDR3 DNA sequence: TGCAGTGCTACGGGACTAGCGGGAGTACCAGATACGCAGTATTTT.

This clonotype showed up just a few times. The chain is built from TRBV7-2 and TRBJ2-3; D may correspond to TRBD1 or TRBD2 (6 bases each). The CDR3 spans 16 residues. V was clipped by 5 bases and J by 3 bases, with 18 bases between them. Germline-derived CDR1 and CDR2 are SGHTA and FQGNSA. In DNA, the CDR3 is TGTGCCAGCAGCCCAGGAAGGGGGGCGGGTACAGATACGCAGTATTTT. Translating gives CASSPGRGAGTDTQYF.

The chain carries TRBV25-1 and TRBJ2-1, with D perhaps matching TRBD2 (6 bases). Germline assignment: CDR1 MGHDK and CDR2 SYGVNS. There are 16 residues in the CDR3. The ends were cut back, 2 bases at V and 2 bases at J, with 13 bases in the middle. The CDR3 reads CASSEHKGGTYNEQFF. The CDR3, as DNA: TGTGCCAGCAGTGAACATAAGGGAGGCACCTACAATGAGCAGTTCTTC.

The chain is built from TRBV20-1 and TRBJ2-4; D is uncertain. Germline-derived CDR1 and CDR2 are DFQATT and SNEGSKA (reference sequence). The CDR3 spans 15 residues. The V end was cut by 1 base, the J end by 0 bases, with 10 bases between. CDR3: CSARVGELAKNIQYF. The DNA for the CDR3 is TGCAGTGCTAGAGTGGGCGAATTAGCCAAAAACATTCAGTACTTC.

This clonotype was observed many times. The chain couples TRBV10-2 to TRBJ1-1; 7 nucleotides agree with TRBD1. V lost 9 bases and J lost 6; bases outside the gene matches: 7. Germline values: CDR1 WSHSY, CDR2 SAAADI. This CDR3 is 12 amino acids long. The DNA of the CDR3 is TGCGCCAGTACAGGGGTAGGAGCTGAAGCTTTCTTT. Residues: CASTGVGAEAFF.

The rearrangement links TRBV4-2 to TRBJ2-3; 12 bases fit TRBD2. The CDR3 is made up of 20 amino acids. Per the germline V gene, CDR1 is LGHNA and CDR2 is YNFKEQ. The V segment lost 4 bases and the J segment 0 bases; nucleotides outside the gene matches: 14. CDR3 protein: CASSLPIRLAGGPSTDTQYF. CDR3 nucleotides: TGTGCCAGCAGCCTACCAATCAGGCTAGCGGGGGGGCCGAGCACAGATACGCAGTATTTT.

This clonotype was found a few times. The J gene is TRBJ2-2, the V gene TRBV7-3; D unclear. In germline, CDR1 is SGHTA, CDR2 FQGTGA. Trimming removed 5 bases from V and 0 bases from J, with 7 bases in between. The length of the CDR3 is 14 residues. The CDR3 DNA follows: TGTGCCAGCAGCCGTCGGGCGAACACCGGGGAGCTGTTTTTT. It yields the protein CASSRRANTGELFF.

V usage is TRBV29-1 and J usage is TRBJ2-1; 10 bases are a match to TRBD2. CDR1 is SQVTM and CDR2 is ANQGSEA in the germline V gene. Trimming took 7 bases from V and 0 from J; bases not matched to a gene: 12. The CDR3 runs to 17 residues. The CDR3: CSGIRTSGLSSYNEQFF. The DNA for the CDR3 is TGCAGCGGGATTAGGACTAGCGGTCTCAGCTCCTACAATGAGCAGTTCTTC.

This clonotype showed up just a few times. The chain is built from TRBV7-2 and TRBJ2-3; 13 positions match TRBD2. This CDR3 has 14 amino acids. V lost 5 bases to trimming and J lost 8 bases; unmatched junction nucleotides: 4. Germline-derived CDR1 and CDR2 are SGHTA and FQGNSA. The CDR3 bases are TGTGCCAGCAGCGGAGGGACTAGCGGGGTTACGCAGTATTTT. Its translation is CASSGGTSGVTQYF.

V is TRBV4-3 and J is TRBJ2-5, with 11 bases lining up with TRBD2. V lost 4 bases, J lost 7 bases, and 14 bases stayed unmatched. The CDR3 totals 17 residues. CDR1 and CDR2 from the germline V gene are LGHNA and YSLEER. In DNA form, the CDR3 reads TGCGCCAGCAGCCCGGAATTAGCGGGAGGGCCCCAACGGACCCAGTACTTC. This translates into CASSPELAGGPQRTQYF.

This clonotype turned up a few times. This chain joins TRBV30 and TRBJ2-7; possible D gene TRBD1, 5 bases. With 3 bases removed from V and 0 bases from J, the gap between germline ends came to 12 bases. Germline values: CDR1 GTSNPN, CDR2 SVGIG (reference sequence). The CDR3 runs to 14 residues. The CDR3 is CAWRRRGSSYEQYF. CDR3 nucleotides: TGTGCCTGGAGACGAAGGGGCTCCTCCTACGAGCAGTACTTC. Based on the CDR3 plus reference TRBV30 and TRBJ2-7, the full variable domain is SQTIHQWPATLVQPVGSPLSLECTVEGTSNPNLYWYRQAAGRGLQLLFYSVGIGQISSEVPQNLSASRPQDRQFILSSKKLLLSDSGFYLCAWRRRGSSYEQYFGPGTRLTVT.

Turning to this clonotype: A read error is possible here, since a much larger clone lies one base away. J is TRBJ2-7 and V is TRBV29-1, with 9 nucleotides matching TRBD2. CDR3 length: 15 amino acids. The ends lost 5 bases at V and 4 bases at J; junction bases unmatched: 12. Looked up from germline, CDR1 is SQVTM and CDR2 is ANQGSEA. The chain's CDR3 is CSVSLIRTSEYEQYF. The CDR3 nucleotides are TGCAGCGTTTCCCTGATTAGGACTAGCGAATACGAGCAGTACTTC.